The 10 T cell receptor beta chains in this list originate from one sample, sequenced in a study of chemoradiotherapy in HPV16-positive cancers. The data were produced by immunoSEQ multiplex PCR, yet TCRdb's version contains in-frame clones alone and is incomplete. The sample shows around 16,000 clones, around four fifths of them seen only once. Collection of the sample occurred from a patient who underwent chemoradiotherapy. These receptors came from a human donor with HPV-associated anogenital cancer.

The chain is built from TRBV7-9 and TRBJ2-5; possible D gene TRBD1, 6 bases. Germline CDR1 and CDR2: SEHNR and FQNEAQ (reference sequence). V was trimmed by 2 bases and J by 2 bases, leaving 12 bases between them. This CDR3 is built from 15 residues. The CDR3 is CASSLPTGIQETQYF. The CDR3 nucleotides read TGTGCCAGCAGCTTACCCACAGGGATTCAAGAGACCCAGTACTTC. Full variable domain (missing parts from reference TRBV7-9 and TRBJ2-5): DTGVSQNPRHKITKRGQNVTFRCDPISEHNRLYWYRQTLGQGPEFLTYFQNEAQLEKSRLLSDRFSAERPKGSFSTLEIQRTEQGDSAMYLCASSLPTGIQETQYFGPGTRLLVL.

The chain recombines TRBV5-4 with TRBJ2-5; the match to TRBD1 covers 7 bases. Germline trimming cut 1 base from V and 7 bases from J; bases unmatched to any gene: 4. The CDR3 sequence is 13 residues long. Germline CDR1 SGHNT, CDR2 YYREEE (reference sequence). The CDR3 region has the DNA TGTGCCAGCAGCTTGAGGGACAGTGGGACCCAGTACTTC. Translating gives CASSLRDSGTQYF.

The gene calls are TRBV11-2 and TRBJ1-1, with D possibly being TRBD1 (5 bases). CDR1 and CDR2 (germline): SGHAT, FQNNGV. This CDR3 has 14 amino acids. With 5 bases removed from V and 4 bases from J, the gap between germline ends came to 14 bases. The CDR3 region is CASSVRQIGTEAFF. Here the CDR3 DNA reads TGTGCCAGCAGCGTCCGACAGATAGGCACTGAAGCTTTCTTT. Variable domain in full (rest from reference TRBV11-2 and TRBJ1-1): EAGVAQSPRYKIIEKRQSVAFWCNPISGHATLYWYQQILGQGPKLLIQFQNNGVVDDSQLPKDRFSAERLKGVDSTLKIQPAKLEDSAVYLCASSVRQIGTEAFFGQGTRLTVV.

In nucleotides, the CDR3 is TGTGCCAGCAGCCGACGGACCAATCAGCCCCAGCATTTT. This encodes CASSRRTNQPQHF. This chain links TRBV6-5 with TRBJ1-5; D is uncertain. V lost 6 bases and J 3 bases, leaving 9 bases between the germline ends. Germline loops: CDR1 MNHEY, CDR2 SVGAGI. The CDR3 consists of 13 residues.

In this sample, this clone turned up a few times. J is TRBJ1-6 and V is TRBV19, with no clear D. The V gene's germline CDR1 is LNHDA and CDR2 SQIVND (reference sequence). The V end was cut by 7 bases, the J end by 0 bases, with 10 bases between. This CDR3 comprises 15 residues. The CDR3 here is CASILSSSYNSPLHF. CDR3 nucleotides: TGTGCCAGTATTTTGTCGAGCTCCTATAATTCACCCCTCCACTTT.

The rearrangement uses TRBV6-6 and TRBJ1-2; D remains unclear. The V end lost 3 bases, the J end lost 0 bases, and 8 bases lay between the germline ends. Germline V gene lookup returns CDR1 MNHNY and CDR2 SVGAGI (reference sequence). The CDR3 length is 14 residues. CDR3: CASSYGRPNYGYTF. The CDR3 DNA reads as TGTGCCAGCAGTTATGGCAGACCTAACTATGGCTACACCTTC.

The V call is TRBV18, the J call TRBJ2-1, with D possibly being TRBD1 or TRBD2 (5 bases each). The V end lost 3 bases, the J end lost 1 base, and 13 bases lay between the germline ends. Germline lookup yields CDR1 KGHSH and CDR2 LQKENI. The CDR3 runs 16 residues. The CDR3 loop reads CASSPREGVSYNEQFF. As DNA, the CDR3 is TGTGCCAGCTCACCTCGGGAAGGGGTATCCTACAATGAGCAGTTCTTC.

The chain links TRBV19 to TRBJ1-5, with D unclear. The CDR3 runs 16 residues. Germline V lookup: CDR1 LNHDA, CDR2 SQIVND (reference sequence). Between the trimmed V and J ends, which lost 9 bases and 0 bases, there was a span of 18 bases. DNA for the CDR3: TGTGCCAGCACTCTGAGGGCAGAATATAGCAATCAGCCCCAGCATTTT. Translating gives CASTLRAEYSNQPQHF.

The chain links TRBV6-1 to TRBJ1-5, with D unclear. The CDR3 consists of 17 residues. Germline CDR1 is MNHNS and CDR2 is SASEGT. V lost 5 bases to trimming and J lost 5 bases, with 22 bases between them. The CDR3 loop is CASSQGRGSSFDQPQHF. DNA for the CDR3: TGTGCCAGCAGTCAAGGTCGAGGCTCTAGCTTCGATCAGCCCCAGCATTTT.

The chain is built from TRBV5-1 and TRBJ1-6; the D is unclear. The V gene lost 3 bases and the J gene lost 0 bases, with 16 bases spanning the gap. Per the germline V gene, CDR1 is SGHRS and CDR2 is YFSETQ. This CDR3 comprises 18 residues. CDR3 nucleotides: TGCGCCAGCAGCTCCTTACCGGGTTCTAGCTCCTATAATTCACCCCTCCACTTT. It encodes CASSSLPGSSSYNSPLHF.